The source of this T cell receptor beta chain is a study of control samples from healthy donors and cancer patients. The germline V and J ends were trimmed by 4 bases and 5 bases, with 14 bases remaining between them. CDR1 is MNHEY, CDR2 SVGAGI, per germline. The CDR3 totals 14 residues. TCRdb's copy holds only in-frame clones and misses some; the assay was immunoSEQ multiplex PCR. The data contain some 130,000 clones, around 85% of them seen just once; the ten biggest clones take up around 10%. The sequenced sample consisted of blood. The V call is TRBV6-5, the J call TRBJ1-1, with D uncertain. This TCR was recovered from a woman between 25 and 40 years old in good health. CDR3 coding DNA: TGTGCCAGCAGTTCAAAGAACCTGGGGACTGAAGCTTTCTTT. Its translation: CASSSKNLGTEAFF.